This T cell receptor beta chain was observed in a study of cytomegalovirus exposure and HLA in healthy donors. Points from the study as a whole: Sequencing likely generated an artifact that appeared as a cluster of highly shared sequence variants.

The CDR3 runs to 15 residues. Primers included in the PCR were 60 Vbeta and 13 Jbeta primers. The data were produced by immunoSEQ multiplex PCR, yet TCRdb's version contains in-frame clones alone and is incomplete. In the table there are approximately 92,000 clones, 55% to 75% of which are singletons. A few counts support this clone. The antigen is undetermined. The sequence was obtained from a man aged 45 to 65 in good health and CMV-seronegative. J is TRBJ1-2 and V is TRBV1; TRBD1, the D gene given by the table, was not confirmed from the DNA. TRBV1 is given as a pseudogene. The sequencing sample was made of PBMCs. The CDR3 protein is CTSSQDGPHYYGYTF. CDR3 sequence (DNA): TGCACCAGCAGCCAAGATGGGCCGCATTACTATGGCTACACCTTC.